The following is a TCR beta chain sequence with its context. Its antigen remains unidentified. This CDR3 comprises 17 residues. Trimming removed 2 bases at V and 7 bases at J, with 20 bases between. The germline V gene encodes CDR1 MGHRA and CDR2 YSYEKL. This sample is part of a study of cytomegalovirus exposure and HLA in healthy donors. Study in general: There were some 120 million unique TCR beta sequences, drawn from some 180 million T cells, in an earlier analysis.

Vbeta (60) and Jbeta (13) primers were used in the PCR. The table came from immunoSEQ multiplex PCR; TCRdb's copy has only in-frame clones and leaves some out. The sample is made up of about 40,000 clones, and the top ten hold about 6.3% of it. Study-wide findings and caveats: TCR beta chains numbering 164 were designated cytomegalovirus-associated. Accurate predictions that matched the HLA-A and HLA-B alleles of most subjects were reportedly made from TCR beta sequences. The likely explanation for a cluster of highly shared sequence variants was sequencing artifact.

Material: PBMCs. The rearrangement links TRBV4-1 to TRBJ2-2; TRBD1 is a possible D gene (5 bases). The TCR was taken from a man between 25 and 39 years old in good health and CMV-seronegative. The CDR3 DNA reads as TGCGCCAGCAGCCAAAAAGGGGCCCCAGGAAATGGCGGGGAGCTGTTTTTT. The encoded protein is CASSQKGAPGNGGELFF.